This T cell receptor (beta chain) derives from a study of blood T cell repertoires in COVID-19. Overall study context: Whether acute or convalescent, the COVID-19 samples came from the United States, Italy and Spain.

Some clones are missing from TCRdb's copy, which holds only in-frame ones; the method was immunoSEQ multiplex PCR. Here the sample spans 120,000 or so clones, more than 65% being singletons. Sequences were obtained from peripheral blood. This receptor was identified in a human donor in a cohort sampled during active COVID-19.

DNA for the CDR3: TGTGCCAGTAGTATAGGAGCGGGGGAAGAGACCCAGTACTTC. Its translation: CASSIGAGEETQYF. The chain has TRBV19 and TRBJ2-5; 8 bases line up with TRBD2. The germline CDR1 and CDR2 sequences are LNHDA and SQIVND (reference sequence). The CDR3 length is 14 residues. Unmatched junction bases numbered 1, after V lost 1 base and J lost 3 bases.